The 11 T cell receptor beta chains given below trace back to one sample, sequenced in a study of metastatic and nonmetastatic thyroid tumors. TCRdb reprocessed the PCR reads using MiXCR. This sample has 5,100 or so clones; under 30% occur once, and the top ten carry under 30%. The entire patient cohort was treatment-naive prior to thyroid surgery. The sample comprised adjacent normal tissue. These receptors were collected from a female donor with papillary thyroid cancer or a benign thyroid nodule (not recorded which). Some clones in this sample may be carry-over from other donors' samples.

This clone is termed medium-sized (0.01 to 0.1%). This chain uses TRBV5-1 with TRBJ1-1, with TRBD1 as a possible D gene (6 bases). The CDR3 contains 15 residues. Germline-derived CDR1 and CDR2 are SGHRS and YFSETQ. V was clipped by 3 bases and J by 5 bases, with 17 bases between them. The CDR3 reads CASSSEGGVNTEAFF. CDR3 in DNA: TGCGCCAGCAGCTCCGAGGGGGGGGTAAATACTGAAGCTTTCTTT.

This clone came up many times. The J gene is TRBJ1-4, the V gene TRBV2; D is uncertain. The CDR3 totals 11 residues. V lost 8 bases, J lost 7 bases, and 8 bases lay in between. The germline gives CDR1 SNHLY, CDR2 FYNNEI. CDR3 in amino acids: CASGWSEKLFF. CDR3 coding DNA: TGTGCCAGCGGTTGGAGTGAAAAACTGTTTTTT. Combining the CDR3 with reference TRBV2 and TRBJ1-4 gives the whole variable domain EPEVTQTPSHQVTQMGQEVILRCVPISNHLYFYWYRQILGQKVEFLVSFYNNEISEKSEIFDDQFSVERPDGSNFTLKIRSTKLEDSAMYFCASGWSEKLFFGSGTQLSVL.

As to this clone: A much larger clone is a single base away; this may be a read error. The chain couples TRBV27 to TRBJ2-3, with D uncertain. The ends were cut back, 0 bases at V and 1 base at J, with 14 bases in the middle. The CDR3 contains 17 residues. Per germline, CDR1 MNHEY and CDR2 SMNVEV (reference sequence). CDR3 protein: CASSLSGIGVGTDTQYF. CDR3 nucleotides: TGTGCCAGCAGTTTATCGGGGATAGGTGTTGGCACAGATACGCAGTATTTT.

In its sample, this clone is large. Here the CDR3 DNA reads TGTGCCAGTAGTATAAGGGGCAATCAGCCCCAGCATTTT. This sequence encodes CASSIRGNQPQHF. The chain combines TRBV19 with TRBJ1-5, with D unresolved. CDR3 size: 13 residues. CDR1 is LNHDA and CDR2 is SQIVND in the germline V gene (reference sequence). Deletions cut 2 bases from V and 2 bases from J, with 4 bases between.

This clone has only one observation. The chain joins TRBV2 to TRBJ1-1; D unclear. Deletions cut 7 bases from V and 8 bases from J, with 11 bases between. The CDR3 is made up of 11 amino acids. Germline CDR1 reads SNHLY; CDR2 reads FYNNEI. The CDR3 DNA reads TGTGCCAGCATTGGAGAGGCAGAAGCTTTCTTT. Its translation: CASIGEAEAFF.

By proportion, this clone is medium-sized. This chain joins TRBV19 and TRBJ2-7; 10 bases agree with TRBD2. Germline V gene data show CDR1 as LNHDA and CDR2 as SQIVND (reference sequence). The CDR3 runs to 14 residues. V lost 5 bases to trimming and J lost 6 bases; unmatched junction nucleotides: 7. The CDR3, as DNA: TGTGCCAGTAGTTCAGCGGGAGGGCCTGGCGAGCAGTACTTC. It specifies CASSSAGGPGEQYF.

In this sample, this clone turned up once. This CDR3 is CASSGGDSMNTEAFF. The DNA of the CDR3 is TGTGCCAGCAGCGGCGGTGACAGCATGAACACTGAAGCTTTCTTT. The rearrangement joins TRBV5-6 to TRBJ1-1, with D possibly matching TRBD1 (5 bases). The CDR3 covers 15 residues. Trimming took 4 bases from V and 0 from J, leaving 13 bases between them. Per germline, CDR1 SGHDT and CDR2 YYEEEE.

This chain joins TRBV5-1 and TRBJ2-2; 11 bases are shared with TRBD2. Germline values: CDR1 SGHRS, CDR2 YFSETQ. The CDR3 covers 16 residues. V lost 4 bases and J lost 7; bases outside the gene matches: 9. The CDR3 protein is CASSANTGTSGGELFF. The CDR3 region has the DNA TGCGCCAGCAGCGCCAATACCGGGACTAGCGGCGGGGAGCTGTTTTTT. Drawing the rest from reference TRBV5-1 and TRBJ2-2, the complete variable domain is KAGVTQTPRYLIKTRGQQVTLSCSPISGHRSVSWYQQTPGQGLQFLFEYFSETQRNKGNFPGRFSGRQFSNSRSEMNVSTLELGDSALYLCASSANTGTSGGELFFGEGSRLTVL.

This clone turned up a few times. The chain combines TRBV20-1 with TRBJ2-3; possibly TRBD2 for D (5 bases). Germline CDR1 reads DFQATT; CDR2 reads SNEGSKA (reference sequence). The CDR3 is made up of 16 amino acids. Trimming stripped 0 bases from V and 1 base from J, with 14 bases between. The CDR3 bases are TGCAGTGCTAGAGATAGCGCTAGTGGGGGCACAGATACGCAGTATTTT. Translation: CSARDSASGGTDTQYF.

This clone is deemed medium-sized. A much larger clone differs by one base, so this may be a read error. Within the sample, other DNA sequences also encode this same CDR3. J is TRBJ1-3 and V is TRBV28, with D uncertain. There are 13 residues in the CDR3. With 3 bases removed from V and 7 bases from J, the gap between germline ends came to 10 bases. The germline gives CDR1 MDHEN, CDR2 SYDVKM. CDR3 sequence reads: CASSFPPWNTIYF. DNA of the CDR3: TGTGCCAGCAGTTTCCCCCCTTGGAACACCATATATTTT.

This clone was seen only a few times. The rearrangement uses TRBV20-1 and TRBJ2-1, with a tentative D call TRBD2 (5 bases). V shed 1 base and J shed 9 bases, with 22 bases lying between them. Germline lookup yields CDR1 DFQATT and CDR2 SNEGSKA (reference sequence). This CDR3 comprises 16 residues. The CDR3 DNA is TGCAGTGCTAGAGCGGACTCAATGGGTTTACAAGTTGAGCAGTTCTTC. Translating gives CSARADSMGLQVEQFF.